The source of this T cell receptor (beta chain) is a study of blood T cell repertoires in COVID-19. Study-wide context: PBMCs, B-cell-depleted T cells, or T cells were the source of the cDNA or gDNA that made up the material.

The table came from immunoSEQ multiplex PCR; TCRdb's copy has only in-frame clones and leaves some out. The sample lists over 50,000 clones; around 87% were seen once. The CDR3 spans 15 residues. Germline V gene lookup returns CDR1 MNHEY and CDR2 SVGEGT. The junction had 5 bases not matched to a gene; V was cut back by 6 bases and J by 0 bases. The chain has TRBV6-2 or TRBV6-3 and TRBJ1-2, with 9 bases fitting TRBD1. This TCR derives from a human donor in a cohort sampled during active COVID-19. Sequenced: peripheral blood. CDR3 residues: CASSTWTGANYGYTF. Here the CDR3 DNA reads TGTGCCAGCAGCACCTGGACAGGGGCTAACTATGGCTACACCTTC.